Below, 14 T cell receptor beta chains from the same sample are listed, as sequenced in a study of T-cell reconstitution after alpha-beta-depleted transplantation in children. The TCRbeta library incorporated unique molecular identifiers. TCRdb called the PCR reads again in MiXCR, with one record for every CDR3 protein. Of roughly 610,000 distinct CDR3 sequences listed, 10% to 13% are singletons. The source material was PBMCs from the stem cell graft donor, sampled from the stem cell graft. The source of these receptors is a human donor who donated a stem cell graft to a child with acute myeloid leukemia.

This clonotype was seen only a few times. This sequence joins TRBV5-1 and TRBJ2-7; TRBD2 matches at 10 bases. Germline trimming cut 3 bases from V and 3 bases from J; bases unmatched to any gene: 9. CDR1 SGHRS and CDR2 YFSETQ come from the germline V gene. This CDR3 comprises 16 residues. CDR3 sequence reads: CASSSDFGLADYEQYF. DNA for the CDR3: TGCGCCAGCAGCTCGGACTTCGGACTAGCGGACTACGAGCAGTACTTC.

Many counts were recorded for this clonotype. The chain couples TRBV28 to TRBJ2-7, with 10 bases fitting TRBD1. Per the germline V gene, CDR1 is MDHEN and CDR2 is SYDVKM. Trimming at V came to 4 bases and at J to 3 bases, leaving 3 bases not matched to a gene. This CDR3 region has 14 residues. CDR3 amino acids: CASSSGTGVYEQYF. CDR3 in DNA: TGTGCCAGCAGTTCCGGGACAGGGGTCTACGAGCAGTACTTC.

This clonotype has just a few counts. The chain uses TRBV3-1 and TRBJ1-2; 10 bases agree with TRBD1. The V and J ends lost 1 base and 6 bases, in that order; junction bases with no gene match: 2. CDR3 length equals 14 residues. Germline loops: CDR1 LGHDT, CDR2 YNNKEL (reference sequence). The CDR3 sequence: CASSQGDRGNGYTF. The CDR3 DNA is TGTGCCAGCAGCCAAGGGGACAGGGGTAATGGCTACACCTTC.

CDR3 bases: TGTGCCAGCAGTTACTCTCTGGGCAGGACCTCCTACGAGCAGTACTTC. Protein: CASSYSLGRTSYEQYF. The chain links TRBV6-2 or TRBV6-3 to TRBJ2-7, with no clear D. Deletions cut 0 bases from V and 0 bases from J, with 12 bases between. CDR1 MNHEY and CDR2 SVGEGT come from the germline V gene. CDR3 length: 16 residues.

This clonotype was seen at least ten times. The V call is TRBV7-3, the J call TRBJ2-1; tentative D call: TRBD1 (6 bases). The CDR3 spans 18 residues. CDR1 is SGHTA and CDR2 is FQGTGA in the germline V gene. Trimming removed 2 bases at V and 0 bases at J, with 17 bases between. The chain's CDR3 is CASSLVPRGRSSYNEQFF. As DNA, the CDR3 is TGTGCCAGCAGCTTAGTACCCAGGGGTAGGAGCTCCTACAATGAGCAGTTCTTC.

This clonotype was seen a handful of times. The DNA for the CDR3 is TGCAGTGAGCAGTTGGGGGGGGATACGCAGTATTTT. The encoded protein is CSEQLGGDTQYF. J is TRBJ2-3 and V is TRBV20-1; 7 positions match TRBD2. J lost 6 bases, V lost 7 bases, and 7 bases had no gene match. The germline V gene has CDR1 DFQATT and CDR2 SNEGSKA (reference sequence). There are 12 residues in the CDR3.

This chain uses TRBV30 with TRBJ2-1; 9 positions match TRBD1. V was pared by 2 bases and J by 6 bases, with 5 bases of the junction left unmatched. CDR1 and CDR2 from the germline V gene are GTSNPN and SVGIG (reference sequence). The CDR3 totals 14 residues. CDR3 sequence (DNA): TGTGCCTGGAGTCATGGACAGGGGTCCAATGAGCAGTTCTTC. It is translated as CAWSHGQGSNEQFF.

This clonotype occurred many times. The rearrangement links TRBV6-2 or TRBV6-3 to TRBJ2-7; D unclear. The CDR3 contains 12 residues. Germline V gives CDR1 MNHEY, CDR2 SVGEGT. The V gene lost 2 bases and the J gene lost 6 bases, with 8 bases spanning the gap. The CDR3 DNA reads TGTGCCAGCAGTTACGACGTAGGCGAGCAGTACTTC. Protein: CASSYDVGEQYF.

This clonotype was seen once. J is TRBJ2-3 and V is TRBV4-1, with no clear D. The V and J ends lost 4 bases and 0 bases respectively, with 14 bases between them. Germline CDR1 is MGHRA and CDR2 is YSYEKL. The CDR3 runs to 16 residues. In DNA, the CDR3 is TGCGCCAGCAGCCTACCGACAAACCCTAGCACAGATACGCAGTATTTT. As protein: CASSLPTNPSTDTQYF.

This clonotype appeared many times. The chain links TRBV25-1 to TRBJ2-7, with TRBD2 matching 10 bases. The V and J ends lost 3 bases and 5 bases, in that order; junction bases with no gene match: 16. The germline CDR1 and CDR2 sequences are MGHDK and SYGVNS. CDR3 length equals 18 residues. CDR3: CASSDGSGRSSAPNEQYF. The CDR3 coding sequence is TGTGCCAGCAGTGATGGTAGCGGGAGGTCATCGGCTCCGAACGAGCAGTACTTC.

CDR3 sequence (DNA): TGTGCCAGCAGCCAAGTCGAAGCGGGAGGCGAGCAGTTCTTC. It is translated as CASSQVEAGGEQFF. The chain couples TRBV3-1 to TRBJ2-1; 9 nucleotides agree with TRBD2. The ends lost 1 base at V and 10 bases at J; junction bases unmatched: 5. The length of the CDR3 is 14 residues. Germline loops: CDR1 LGHDT, CDR2 YNNKEL (reference sequence).

The V and J genes are TRBV7-9 and TRBJ2-3; the D gene is possibly TRBD1 (5 bases). The ends were cut back, 10 bases at V and 2 bases at J, with 13 bases in the middle. The CDR3 loop spans 13 amino acids. Germline V CDR1 and CDR2: SEHNR, FQNEAQ (reference sequence). The CDR3 here is CATPRADTDTQYF. The CDR3 coding sequence is TGTGCCACCCCCAGGGCAGACACAGATACGCAGTATTTT. Full variable domain (missing parts from reference TRBV7-9 and TRBJ2-3): DTGVSQNPRHKITKRGQNVTFRCDPISEHNRLYWYRQTLGQGPEFLTYFQNEAQLEKSRLLSDRFSAERPKGSFSTLEIQRTEQGDSAMYLCATPRADTDTQYFGPGTRLTVL.

This clonotype came up a few times. V gene TRBV29-1 combines with J gene TRBJ2-7, with D possibly matching TRBD2 (6 bases). The CDR3 spans 13 residues. V was clipped by 6 bases and J by 5 bases, with 17 bases between them. Per the germline V gene, CDR1 is SQVTM and CDR2 is ANQGSEA. In DNA form, the CDR3 reads TGCAGCGTGGCTATTGCGGGGTCGGACGAGCAGTACTTC. Its protein is CSVAIAGSDEQYF.

V usage is TRBV5-1 and J usage is TRBJ2-2; possible D gene TRBD2, 5 bases. The CDR3 totals 14 residues. Germline lookup yields CDR1 SGHRS and CDR2 YFSETQ. V shed 0 bases and J shed 5 bases, with 8 bases lying between them. The CDR3: CASSLDPGTGELFF. The CDR3 region has the DNA TGCGCCAGCAGCTTGGATCCGGGAACCGGGGAGCTGTTTTTT.